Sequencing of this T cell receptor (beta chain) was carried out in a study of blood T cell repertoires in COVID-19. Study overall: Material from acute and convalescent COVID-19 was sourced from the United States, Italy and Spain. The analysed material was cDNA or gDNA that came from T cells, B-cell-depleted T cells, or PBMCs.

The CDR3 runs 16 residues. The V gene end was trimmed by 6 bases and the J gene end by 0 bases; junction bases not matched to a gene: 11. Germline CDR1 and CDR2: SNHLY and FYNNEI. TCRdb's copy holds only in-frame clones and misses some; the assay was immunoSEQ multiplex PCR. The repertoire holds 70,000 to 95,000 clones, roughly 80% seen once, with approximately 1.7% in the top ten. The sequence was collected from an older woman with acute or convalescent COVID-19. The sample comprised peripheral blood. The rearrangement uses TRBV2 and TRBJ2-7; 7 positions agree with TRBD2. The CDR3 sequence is CASRGGYSGSSYEQYF. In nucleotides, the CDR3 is TGTGCCAGCAGGGGAGGGTACTCGGGCAGCTCCTACGAGCAGTACTTC.